Each of the 23 T cell receptor beta chains below was sequenced from the same sample in a study of CD8 T cells in ankylosing spondylitis. General study results and limits: In ankylosing spondylitis blood, a motif of 7 to 9 highly homologous TCR beta variants appeared characteristic.

Their recognized antigens are unknown. TCRdb fed the 5' RACE reads into MiXCR, producing one record per CDR3 protein. Of about 800,000 distinct CDR3 sequences in the sample, 12% are singletons; the top ten hold just over 0.5%. The sequenced material came from blood, either unsorted or a sorted T cell fraction (not recorded which). Receptors were obtained from a male donor with ankylosing spondylitis.

The genes are TRBV20-1 and TRBJ2-1, with 9 positions matching TRBD2. J gave up 6 bases and V 6 bases, and 15 bases lay outside the gene matches. This CDR3 contains 16 residues. Germline V gene lookup returns CDR1 DFQATT and CDR2 SNEGSKA (reference sequence). The CDR3 protein is CSAPRVGRGGGNEQFF. The CDR3 bases are TGCAGTGCCCCTCGTGTCGGGCGGGGGGGTGGCAATGAGCAGTTCTTC.

This rearrangement joins TRBV7-6 to TRBJ1-5, with D uncertain. Trimming cost V 2 bases and J 9 bases, with 11 bases left between them. The CDR3 sequence is 13 residues long. CDR1 is SGHVS, CDR2 FNYEAQ, per germline. CDR3 amino acids: CASSLQPERPQHF. The CDR3 DNA is TGTGCCAGCAGCTTACAGCCGGAAAGGCCCCAGCATTTT.

The chain uses TRBV5-1 and TRBJ2-7; D possibly corresponds to TRBD1 (7 bases). The CDR3 contains 14 residues. Germline CDR1 and CDR2: SGHRS and YFSETQ. Trimming left V 6 bases short and J 5 bases short, with 18 bases between. CDR3 protein: CASTRLEGAHEQYF. Here the CDR3 DNA reads TGCGCCAGCACCCGGTTGGAGGGGGCCCACGAGCAGTACTTC.

The chain links TRBV15 to TRBJ2-1; D not certain. This CDR3 has 14 amino acids. V lost 5 bases and J lost 2, with 10 bases in between. CDR1 and CDR2 (germline): LNHNV, YYDKDF (reference sequence). CDR3 region: CATSGDSAYNEQFF. For the CDR3, the DNA is TGTGCCACCAGCGGGGATTCGGCCTACAATGAGCAGTTCTTC.

This clonotype has at least ten counts. V usage is TRBV28 and J usage is TRBJ1-5; 7 nucleotides match TRBD1. Germline CDR1 MDHEN, CDR2 SYDVKM. CDR3 length: 13 residues. With V trimmed by 5 bases and J by 8 bases, 6 bases remained unmatched. In DNA form, the CDR3 reads TGTGCCAGCAGTGGGACAGCTCTGGAGCCCCAGCATTTT. Translated: CASSGTALEPQHF.

The chain is built from TRBV6-1 and TRBJ1-4, with unresolved D. V was trimmed by 8 bases and J by 2 bases, leaving 12 bases between them. The CDR3 is 14 residues long. CDR1 MNHNS and CDR2 SASEGT come from the germline V gene. CDR3 sequence reads: CASALTTTNEKLFF. DNA for the CDR3: TGTGCCAGCGCCCTTACGACGACTAATGAAAAACTGTTTTTT.

This clonotype appeared a few times. V usage is TRBV20-1 and J usage is TRBJ1-2; 7 bases agree with TRBD1. The CDR3 runs to 13 residues. Germline CDR1 DFQATT, CDR2 SNEGSKA (reference sequence). V trimming: 8 bases; J trimming: 4 bases; junction bases outside the gene matches: 10. The CDR3 loop reads CSPPDRDSYGYTF. DNA for the CDR3: TGCAGTCCGCCCGACAGGGATAGCTATGGCTACACCTTC.

The sample holds one count of this clonotype. The rearrangement links TRBV6-2 or TRBV6-3 to TRBJ2-3, with 8 bases matching TRBD2. Trimming cost V 6 bases and J 3 bases; bases outside gene matches: 17. From germline, CDR1 is MNHEY and CDR2 SVGEGT. CDR3 length: 18 amino acids. The CDR3 loop reads CASSPWAPAGGQTDTQYF. CDR3 DNA sequence: TGTGCCAGCAGCCCATGGGCTCCTGCGGGAGGTCAGACAGATACGCAGTATTTT.

The chain uses TRBV5-6 and TRBJ1-2; D remains unclear. This CDR3 comprises 15 residues. Germline V lookup: CDR1 SGHDT, CDR2 YYEEEE. V was trimmed by 0 bases and J by 3 bases, leaving 12 bases between them. The CDR3 loop reads CASSLVEAGDYGYTF. DNA for the CDR3: TGTGCCAGCAGCTTGGTGGAAGCCGGAGACTATGGCTACACCTTC. Using reference TRBV5-6 and TRBJ1-2 for the parts outside the CDR3, the full variable domain is DAGVTQSPTHLIKTRGQQVTLRCSPKSGHDTVSWYQQALGQGPQFIFQYYEEEERQRGNFPDRFSGHQFPNYSSELNVNALLLGDSALYLCASSLVEAGDYGYTFGSGTRLTVV.

This clonotype was counted at least ten times. The V gene is TRBV12-3 or TRBV12-4, the J gene TRBJ2-2; 11 bases align to TRBD2. The CDR3 extends over 16 amino acids. V was clipped by 2 bases and J by 4 bases; unmatched bases: 3. CDR3 nucleotides: TGTGCCAGCAGTTTAAGCCTAGCGGGAGGCACCGGGGAGCTGTTTTTT. Translating gives CASSLSLAGGTGELFF.

V gene TRBV7-2 combines with J gene TRBJ2-7, with unresolved D. CDR1 is SGHTA and CDR2 is FQGNSA in the germline V gene. This CDR3 comprises 14 residues. V gave up 3 bases and J gave up 3 bases, with 12 bases separating them. CDR3 bases: TGTGCCAGCAGCTTTAGGTCGTCCGGCTACGAGCAGTACTTC. Its translation is CASSFRSSGYEQYF.

This clonotype occurred a few times. This chain uses TRBV7-2 with TRBJ1-1, with D perhaps TRBD1 (5 bases). Germline CDR1 SGHTA, CDR2 FQGNSA. The CDR3 is 13 residues long. The V end was cut by 8 bases, the J end by 5 bases, with 15 bases between. The DNA for the CDR3 is TGTGCCAGCCGTTCATCAGGGAAAACTGAAGCTTTCTTT. Amino acid sequence: CASRSSGKTEAFF.

This clonotype was seen repeatedly, ten times or more. The V gene is TRBV7-2, the J gene TRBJ1-2; 7 bases align to TRBD1. The CDR3 totals 13 residues. V dropped 4 bases and J dropped 8; count of bases not matched to a gene: 7. CDR1 and CDR2 (germline): SGHTA, FQGNSA. CDR3 protein: CASSSTGAGGYTF. In DNA form, the CDR3 reads TGTGCCAGCAGCTCAACAGGGGCTGGGGGCTACACCTTC. The whole variable domain, remainder taken from reference TRBV7-2 and TRBJ1-2, is GAGVSQSPSNKVTEKGKDVELRCDPISGHTALYWYRQSLGQGLEFLIYFQGNSAPDKSGLPSDRFSAERTGGSVSTLTIQRTQQEDSAVYLCASSSTGAGGYTFGSGTRLTVV.

The V gene is TRBV29-1, the J gene TRBJ2-1, with D tentatively TRBD1 (7 bases). Deletions cut 4 bases from V and 0 bases from J, with 22 bases between. The CDR3 contains 18 residues. Germline V lookup: CDR1 SQVTM, CDR2 ANQGSEA. CDR3 nucleotides: TGCAGCGTTGCTCCGGGTGGAGGGGCAGGGGGCTCCTACAATGAGCAGTTCTTC. Amino acid sequence: CSVAPGGGAGGSYNEQFF.

This clonotype has a handful of counts. The chain links TRBV6-5 to TRBJ1-6, with D unresolved. CDR1 is MNHEY and CDR2 is SVGAGI in the germline V gene. CDR3 length: 14 amino acids. V was clipped by 2 bases and J by 10 bases, with 12 bases between them. In DNA, the CDR3 is TGTGCCAGCAGTTACGGGCAGTCGGGATCACCCCTCCACTTT. It specifies CASSYGQSGSPLHF.

J is TRBJ2-7 and V is TRBV6-2 or TRBV6-3; D gene unclear. CDR1 is MNHEY and CDR2 is SVGEGT in the germline V gene. Trimming shortened V by 7 bases and J by 0 bases, and 7 bases separated the two germline ends. The CDR3 has 12 amino acids. The CDR3 spells CASKSNSYEQYF. CDR3 sequence (DNA): TGTGCCAGCAAAAGCAACTCCTACGAGCAGTACTTC.

This rearrangement joins TRBV7-3 to TRBJ2-2; unclear D gene. The CDR3 covers 13 residues. V lost 5 bases and J 6 bases, leaving 10 bases between the germline ends. CDR1 is SGHTA, CDR2 FQGTGA, per germline. The CDR3 coding sequence is TGTGCCAGCAGCCTCTTTAAAGCCGGGGAGCTGTTTTTT. The encoded protein is CASSLFKAGELFF.

This clonotype has just a few counts. In DNA, the CDR3 is TGTGCCAGCAGATCCGCTTCCGGGGGCAATCAGCCCCAGCATTTT. It encodes CASRSASGGNQPQHF. The chain carries TRBV12-3 or TRBV12-4 and TRBJ1-5; D is uncertain. CDR3 length: 15 residues. V lost 6 bases, J lost 2 bases, and 14 bases lay in between.

This clonotype was observed at least ten times. V is TRBV7-9 and J is TRBJ2-5, with TRBD1 as a possible D gene (5 bases). The CDR3 covers 13 residues. V lost 7 bases, J lost 4 bases, and 13 bases lay in between. Germline loops: CDR1 SEHNR, CDR2 FQNEAQ (reference sequence). The CDR3 sequence is CASTISGIETQYF. The CDR3 coding sequence is TGTGCCAGCACCATTTCAGGGATAGAGACCCAGTACTTC.

This clonotype occurred a few times. CDR3 coding DNA: TGTGCCAGCAGCAGGTATGAGGGGCAATATGGCTACACCTTC. Translated: CASSRYEGQYGYTF. The chain has TRBV9 and TRBJ1-2; weak D call: TRBD1 (5 bases). Trimming cost V 4 bases and J 5 bases, with 15 bases left between them. Germline V gene sequence: CDR1 SGDLS, CDR2 YYNGEE. The CDR3 is 14 amino acids.

This clonotype occurred a few times. The J gene is TRBJ1-1, the V gene TRBV5-1, with TRBD1 matching over 9 bases. The CDR3 covers 14 residues. With V trimmed by 4 bases and J by 5 bases, 6 bases remained unmatched. Germline-derived CDR1 and CDR2 are SGHRS and YFSETQ. DNA of the CDR3: TGCGCCAGCAGCAAGGACAGGGGTGGGACTGAAGCTTTCTTT. It yields the protein CASSKDRGGTEAFF.

This chain uses TRBV5-1 with TRBJ2-1, with 8 bases lining up with TRBD2. After removal of 2 bases from V and 2 bases from J, the junction contained 9 bases not matched to a gene. This CDR3 has 17 residues. CDR1 and CDR2 (germline): SGHRS, YFSETQ. CDR3: CASSFSLAGRAYNEQFF. The CDR3 nucleotides read TGCGCCAGCAGCTTTTCCCTGGCCGGGAGGGCCTACAATGAGCAGTTCTTC. Using reference TRBV5-1 and TRBJ2-1 for the parts outside the CDR3, the full variable domain is KAGVTQTPRYLIKTRGQQVTLSCSPISGHRSVSWYQQTPGQGLQFLFEYFSETQRNKGNFPGRFSGRQFSNSRSEMNVSTLELGDSALYLCASSFSLAGRAYNEQFFGPGTRLTVL.

This clonotype has only a few counts. The chain recombines TRBV20-1 with TRBJ1-5; 8 nucleotides line up with TRBD1. The CDR3 is 18 residues long. V lost 5 bases to trimming and J lost 1 base; unmatched junction nucleotides: 16. The germline V gene encodes CDR1 DFQATT and CDR2 SNEGSKA (reference sequence). The CDR3 DNA reads TGCAGTGCTTCCTACCCTGGGGCCAGGGGGCTGAGCAATCAGCCCCAGCATTTT. Protein product: CSASYPGARGLSNQPQHF.